One TCR beta chain is described in this entry. The data derive from a study of blood T cell repertoires in COVID-19. Study information: Italy, Spain and the United States were the sources of the convalescent and acute COVID-19 samples. T cells, B-cell-depleted T cells, or PBMCs supplied cDNA or gDNA.

The repertoire was sequenced with immunoSEQ multiplex PCR; TCRdb's copy has only in-frame clones and lacks some. The sample yields 250,000 or so clones, roughly 90% seen once. Trimming took 6 bases from V and 4 from J, leaving 15 bases between them. The CDR3 consists of 13 residues. Germline CDR1 SQVTM, CDR2 ANQGSEA. The chain is built from TRBV29-1 and TRBJ1-2, with D possibly being TRBD1 (6 bases). This clonotype originated in a woman aged 55-70 years with COVID-19, enrolled during active disease. The sample was peripheral blood. CDR3 nucleotide sequence: TGCAGCGTCCAACGGGACACGGGCTATGGCTACACCTTC. Encoded protein: CSVQRDTGYGYTF.